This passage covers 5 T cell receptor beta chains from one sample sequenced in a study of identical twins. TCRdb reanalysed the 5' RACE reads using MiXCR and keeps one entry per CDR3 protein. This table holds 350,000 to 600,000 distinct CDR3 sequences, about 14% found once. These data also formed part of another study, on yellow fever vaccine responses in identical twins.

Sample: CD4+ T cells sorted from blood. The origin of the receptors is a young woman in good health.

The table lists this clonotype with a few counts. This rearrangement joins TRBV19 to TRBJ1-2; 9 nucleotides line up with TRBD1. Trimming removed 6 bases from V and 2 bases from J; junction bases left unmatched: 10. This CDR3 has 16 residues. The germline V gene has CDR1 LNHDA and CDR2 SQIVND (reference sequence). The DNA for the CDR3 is TGTGCCAGTAGCCTTATGGCGGGACAGGGCAACTATGGCTACACCTTC. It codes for CASSLMAGQGNYGYTF.

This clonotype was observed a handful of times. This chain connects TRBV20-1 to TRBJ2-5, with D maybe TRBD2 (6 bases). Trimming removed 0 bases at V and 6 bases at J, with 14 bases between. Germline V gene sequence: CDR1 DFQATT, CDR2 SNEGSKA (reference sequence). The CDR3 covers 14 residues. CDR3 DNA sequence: TGCAGTGCTAGAGACCTCCTAGCGTTACAGACCCAGTACTTC. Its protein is CSARDLLALQTQYF.

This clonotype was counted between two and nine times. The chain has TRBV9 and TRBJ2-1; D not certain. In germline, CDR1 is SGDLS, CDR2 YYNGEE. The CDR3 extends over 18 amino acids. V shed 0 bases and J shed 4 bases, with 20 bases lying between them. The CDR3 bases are TGTGCCAGCAGCGTAGCTTCCGGGTTTTCTATGGGGTACAATGAGCAGTTCTTC. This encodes CASSVASGFSMGYNEQFF.

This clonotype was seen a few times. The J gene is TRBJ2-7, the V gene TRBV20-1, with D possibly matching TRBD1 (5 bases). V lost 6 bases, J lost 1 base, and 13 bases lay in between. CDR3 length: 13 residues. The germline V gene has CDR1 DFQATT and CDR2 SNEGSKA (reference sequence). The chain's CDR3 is CSARRPGSYEQYF. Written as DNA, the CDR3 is TGCAGTGCCAGAAGGCCAGGGTCCTACGAGCAGTACTTC.

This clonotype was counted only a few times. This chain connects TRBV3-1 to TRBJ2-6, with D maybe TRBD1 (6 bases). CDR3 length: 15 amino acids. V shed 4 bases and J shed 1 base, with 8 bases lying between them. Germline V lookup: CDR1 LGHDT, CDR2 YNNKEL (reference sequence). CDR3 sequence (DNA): TGTGCCAGCAGCCCAAGGGGGTCTGGGGCCAACGTCCTGACTTTC. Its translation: CASSPRGSGANVLTF. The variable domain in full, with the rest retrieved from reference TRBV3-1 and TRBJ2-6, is DTAVSQTPKYLVTQMGNDKSIKCEQNLGHDTMYWYKQDSKKFLKIMFSYNNKELIINETVPNRFSPKSPDKAHLNLHINSLELGDSAVYFCASSPRGSGANVLTFGAGSRLTVL.